This T cell receptor beta chain was found in a study of cytomegalovirus exposure and HLA in healthy donors. Overall study results and limits: The authors considered a cluster of highly shared sequence variants likely to be a sequencing artifact.

The CDR3 is 12 amino acids. The V segment lost 2 bases and the J segment 15 bases; nucleotides outside the gene matches: 6. Germline V gene sequence: CDR1 SNHLY, CDR2 FYNNEI. Notes on this clone: Its antigen remains unidentified.

With 60 Vbeta and 13 Jbeta primers, the PCR was carried out. Repertoires were generated with immunoSEQ multiplex PCR, while TCRdb's copy carries only in-frame clones and drops some. The profile covers about 78,000 clones, with 60% to 75% appearing a single time and over 8.5% taken by the ten largest. Sequencing used PBMCs. The sequence derives from a woman aged 40 to 49 in good health and CMV-seropositive. The chain carries TRBV2 and TRBJ2-1, with 8 bases aligning to TRBD1. CDR3 region: CASSEWQGARFF. CDR3 nucleotides: TGTGCCAGCAGTGAATGGCAGGGGGCCAGGTTCTTC.